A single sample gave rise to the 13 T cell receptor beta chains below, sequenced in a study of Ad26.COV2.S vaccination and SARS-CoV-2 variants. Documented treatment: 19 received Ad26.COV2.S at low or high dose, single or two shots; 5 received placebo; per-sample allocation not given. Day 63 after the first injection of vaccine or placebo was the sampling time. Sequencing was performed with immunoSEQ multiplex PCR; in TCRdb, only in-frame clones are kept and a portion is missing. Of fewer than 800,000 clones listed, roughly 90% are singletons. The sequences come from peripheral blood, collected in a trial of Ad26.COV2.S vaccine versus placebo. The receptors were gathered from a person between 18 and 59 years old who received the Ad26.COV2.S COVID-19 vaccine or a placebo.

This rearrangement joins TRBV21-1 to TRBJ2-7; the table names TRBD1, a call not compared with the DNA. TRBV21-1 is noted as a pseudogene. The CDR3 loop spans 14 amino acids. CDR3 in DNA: TGTGCCAGCACTCGCGGAAGGACAGTCCACGAGCAGTACTTC. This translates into CASTRGRTVHEQYF.

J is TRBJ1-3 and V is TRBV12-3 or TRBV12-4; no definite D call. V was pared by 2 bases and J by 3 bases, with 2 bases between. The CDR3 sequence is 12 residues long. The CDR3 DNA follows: TGTGCCAGCAGTTTAAATGGAAACACCATATATTTT. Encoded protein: CASSLNGNTIYF.

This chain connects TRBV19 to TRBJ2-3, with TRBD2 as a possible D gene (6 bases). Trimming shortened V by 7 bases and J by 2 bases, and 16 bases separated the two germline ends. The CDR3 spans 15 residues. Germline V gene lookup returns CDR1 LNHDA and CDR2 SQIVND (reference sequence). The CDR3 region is CASKGAGTTTDTQYF. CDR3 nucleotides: TGTGCCAGTAAGGGAGCGGGTACTACCACAGATACGCAGTATTTT.

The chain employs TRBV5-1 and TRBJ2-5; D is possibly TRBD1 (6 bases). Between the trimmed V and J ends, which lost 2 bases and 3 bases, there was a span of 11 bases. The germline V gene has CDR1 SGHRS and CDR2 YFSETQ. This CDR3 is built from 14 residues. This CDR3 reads CASSFGTNKETQYF. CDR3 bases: TGCGCCAGCAGCTTCGGGACAAATAAAGAGACCCAGTACTTC.

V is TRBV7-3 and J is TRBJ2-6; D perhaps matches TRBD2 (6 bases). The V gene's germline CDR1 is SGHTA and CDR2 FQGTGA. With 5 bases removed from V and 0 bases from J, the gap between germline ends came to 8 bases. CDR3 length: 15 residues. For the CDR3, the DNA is TGTGCCAGCAGCATAGCGGCCTCTGGGGCCAACGTCCTGACTTTC. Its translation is CASSIAASGANVLTF.

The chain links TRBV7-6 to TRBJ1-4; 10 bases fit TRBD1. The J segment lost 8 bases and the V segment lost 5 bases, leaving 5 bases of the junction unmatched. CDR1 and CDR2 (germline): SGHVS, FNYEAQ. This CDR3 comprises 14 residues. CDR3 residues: CASSQGQGWEKLFF. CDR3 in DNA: TGTGCCAGCAGCCAGGGACAGGGGTGGGAAAAACTGTTTTTT.

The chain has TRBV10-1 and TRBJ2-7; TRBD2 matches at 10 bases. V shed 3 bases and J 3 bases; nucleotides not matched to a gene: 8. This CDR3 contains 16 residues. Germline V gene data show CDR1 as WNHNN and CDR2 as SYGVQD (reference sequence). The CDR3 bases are TGCGCCAGCAGTGACCCCCGACTAGCGGGTAGCTACGAGCAGTACTTC. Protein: CASSDPRLAGSYEQYF.

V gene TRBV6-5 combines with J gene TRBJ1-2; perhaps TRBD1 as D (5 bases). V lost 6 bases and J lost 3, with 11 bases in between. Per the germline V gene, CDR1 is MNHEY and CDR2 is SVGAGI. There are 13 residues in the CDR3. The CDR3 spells CASSREGDYGYTF. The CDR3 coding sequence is TGTGCCAGCAGCAGGGAAGGCGACTATGGCTACACCTTC.

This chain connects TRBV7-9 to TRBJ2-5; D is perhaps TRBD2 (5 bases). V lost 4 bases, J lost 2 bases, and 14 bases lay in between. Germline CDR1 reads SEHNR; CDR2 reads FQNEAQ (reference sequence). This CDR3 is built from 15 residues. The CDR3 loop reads CASSYIGLLQETQYF. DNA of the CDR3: TGTGCCAGCAGCTATATCGGACTGTTACAAGAGACCCAGTACTTC. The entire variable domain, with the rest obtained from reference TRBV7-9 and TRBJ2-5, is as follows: DTGVSQNPRHKITKRGQNVTFRCDPISEHNRLYWYRQTLGQGPEFLTYFQNEAQLEKSRLLSDRFSAERPKGSFSTLEIQRTEQGDSAMYLCASSYIGLLQETQYFGPGTRLLVL.

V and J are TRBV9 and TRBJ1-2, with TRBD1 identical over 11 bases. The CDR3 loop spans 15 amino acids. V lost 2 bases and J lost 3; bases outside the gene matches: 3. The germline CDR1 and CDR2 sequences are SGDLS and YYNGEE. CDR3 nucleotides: TGTGCCAGCAGCGTGAGGGACAGGGGGGACTATGGCTACACCTTC. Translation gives CASSVRDRGDYGYTF.

CDR3 coding DNA: TGTGCCAGCAGCTTAGAGTTTTATGGCAATGAGCAGTTCTTC. This gives the protein CASSLEFYGNEQFF. The rearrangement links TRBV11-2 to TRBJ2-1, with D unresolved. CDR3 length: 14 amino acids. The germline V and J ends were trimmed by 0 bases and 6 bases, with 9 bases remaining between them. Germline V gene sequence: CDR1 SGHAT, CDR2 FQNNGV.

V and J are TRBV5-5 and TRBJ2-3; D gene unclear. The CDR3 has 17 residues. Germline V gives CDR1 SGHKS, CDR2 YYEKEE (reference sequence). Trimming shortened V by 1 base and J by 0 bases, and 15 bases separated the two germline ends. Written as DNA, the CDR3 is TGTGCCAGCAGCTTGCCCCCATGGTCAACTAGCACAGATACGCAGTATTTT. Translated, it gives CASSLPPWSTSTDTQYF.

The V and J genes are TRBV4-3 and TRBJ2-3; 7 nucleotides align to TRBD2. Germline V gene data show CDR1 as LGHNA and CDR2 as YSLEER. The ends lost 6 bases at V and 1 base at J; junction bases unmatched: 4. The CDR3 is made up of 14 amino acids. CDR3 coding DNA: TGCGCCAGCAGTCGAGGGAGGGGCACAGATACGCAGTATTTT. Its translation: CASSRGRGTDTQYF.